This T cell receptor beta chain stems from a study of Graves' ophthalmopathy and Graves' hyperthyroidism. Study-level results: Ophthalmopathy and stable hyperthyroidism were discriminated by a 13-signature model, with about 90% sensitivity and 65% to 83% specificity. Most expanded thyroid clonotypes above 0.001 frequency also appeared in blood.

This CDR3 has 15 amino acids. Trimming took off 6 bases at V and 0 bases at J, with 11 bases between the two ends. Germline CDR1 is MDHEN and CDR2 is SYDVKM. Enrollment excluded any patients with other autoimmune diseases, uncontrolled infections, pregnancy or lactation. PBMCs had their origin in fresh peripheral blood (roughly 10 ml). TCR beta CDR3 regions were amplified from RNA transcripts. RT-PCR was first run with HTBI primers, then multiplex PCR in a second round. TCRdb re-called the multiplex PCR reads through MiXCR, storing one row per CDR3 protein. This table holds about 50,000 distinct CDR3 sequences, approximately 50% found once. In the case of this clonotype: Its antigen is unidentified. A much more abundant neighbour one base away suggests this may be a read error.

The chain couples TRBV28 to TRBJ2-2, with a tentative D call TRBD1 (6 bases). The sequence was obtained from an adult woman with Graves' ophthalmopathy. Specimen: peripheral blood. The CDR3 sequence is CASSTGTSNTGELFF. In DNA form, the CDR3 reads TGTGCCAGCAGCACCGGGACATCGAACACCGGGGAGCTGTTTTTT.